Following are 27 T cell receptor beta chains from one sample sequenced in a study of regulatory T cells in long-lasting Graves disease. Described time point: newly diagnosed GD, antithyroid drugs for less than 3 months. PBMCs were the source of the RNA used for TCR sequencing. Assembly of TCR beta libraries relied on iRepertoire HTBI primers together with Arm-PCR of CDR3 regions. TCRdb used MiXCR to reprocess the multiplex PCR reads, holding one entry per CDR3 protein. The table includes hundreds of thousands of distinct CDR3 sequences, roughly 15% detected once. This sample comprised peripheral blood mononuclear cells (PBMCs), obtained at new diagnosis, from a patient treated with antithyroid drugs. The receptors shown here come from a female donor with Graves disease.

This clonotype was seen many times. This sequence joins TRBV2 and TRBJ1-2; 8 bases are a match to TRBD1. Unmatched junction bases numbered 11, after V lost 4 bases and J lost 1 base. This CDR3 has 17 amino acids. The V gene's germline CDR1 is SNHLY and CDR2 FYNNEI. The CDR3 spells CASSALTGVWSNYGYTF. The CDR3 region has the DNA TGTGCCAGCAGTGCACTGACAGGGGTATGGAGTAACTATGGCTACACCTTC.

The chain joins TRBV6-1 to TRBJ2-1; D call uncertain. Trimming stripped 5 bases from V and 9 bases from J, with 8 bases between. The CDR3 has 11 amino acids. Per the germline V gene, CDR1 is MNHNS and CDR2 is SASEGT. CDR3 in amino acids: CASSLMSEQFF. The CDR3 DNA follows: TGTGCCAGCAGTCTTATGTCTGAGCAGTTCTTC.

This clonotype showed up just a few times. It is likely a read error, because the conserved phenylalanine at the end of the CDR3 is missing. The rearrangement links TRBV5-1 to TRBJ2-7; perhaps TRBD1 as D (7 bases). Trimming pared 2 bases from V and 2 bases from J, leaving 8 bases between. The CDR3 has 13 residues. From germline, CDR1 is SGHRS and CDR2 YFSETQ. Here the CDR3 DNA reads TGCGCCAGCAGCTTCAGGGGGGCCTACGAGCAGTACCTC. Translating it yields CASSFRGAYEQYL.

There are many counts of this clonotype. The genes are TRBV6-1 and TRBJ2-2; 8 nucleotides agree with TRBD1. This CDR3 spans 15 amino acids. Germline V gene sequence: CDR1 MNHNS, CDR2 SASEGT. Trimming at V came to 7 bases and at J to 4 bases, leaving 8 bases not matched to a gene. This CDR3 is CASKLEGQGTGELFF. In DNA, the CDR3 is TGTGCCAGCAAATTAGAAGGACAGGGCACCGGGGAGCTGTTTTTT.

This clonotype came up a few times. The chain employs TRBV5-6 and TRBJ2-1; D gene unclear. V was pared by 4 bases and J by 4 bases, with 9 bases between. CDR3 length: 13 amino acids. Germline V gene data show CDR1 as SGHDT and CDR2 as YYEEEE. CDR3 region: CASSNTLYNEQFF. The CDR3 nucleotides read TGTGCCAGCAGCAATACTTTGTACAATGAGCAGTTCTTC.

The sample holds many counts of this clonotype. CDR3 DNA: TGTGCCAGCATGTCAGGGAATTACTATGGCTACACCTTC. Its translation: CASMSGNYYGYTF. V and J are TRBV6-1 and TRBJ1-2; maybe TRBD1 (5 bases). Per germline, CDR1 MNHNS and CDR2 SASEGT. V was shortened by 7 bases and J by 3 bases, with 12 bases between the two germline ends. The CDR3 has 13 residues.

Comment on this clonotype: This may be a read error, as it is one base from a much larger clone. The V call is TRBV6-5, the J call TRBJ2-5, with 7 nucleotides matching TRBD2. The CDR3 runs 15 residues. J lost 11 bases, V lost 4 bases, and 16 bases had no gene match. CDR1 MNHEY and CDR2 SVGAGI come from the germline V gene. Written as DNA, the CDR3 is TGTGCCAGCAGTTTTGGGGGTAGCGGGCGAAATGAGCAGTACTTC. Translated: CASSFGGSGRNEQYF.

In this sample, this clonotype turned up many times. The chain is built from TRBV20-1 and TRBJ2-7; TRBD1 might be the D (5 bases). V gave up 6 bases and J gave up 0 bases, with 12 bases separating them. The CDR3 sequence is 13 residues long. Germline V gives CDR1 DFQATT, CDR2 SNEGSKA (reference sequence). The CDR3 loop reads CSATTVTSYEQYF. DNA of the CDR3: TGCAGTGCGACGACAGTGACCTCCTACGAGCAGTACTTC.

In this sample, this clonotype turned up once. The chain links TRBV5-1 to TRBJ2-7, with 7 bases that match TRBD2. Germline V gene sequence: CDR1 SGHRS, CDR2 YFSETQ. There are 13 residues in the CDR3. Trimming at V came to 3 bases and at J to 5 bases, leaving 5 bases not matched to a gene. The CDR3 nucleotides read TGCGCCAGCAGCTGGGGAGGGAGGCACGAGCAGTACTTC. It specifies CASSWGGRHEQYF. The whole variable domain, filled in from reference TRBV5-1 and TRBJ2-7, reads KAGVTQTPRYLIKTRGQQVTLSCSPISGHRSVSWYQQTPGQGLQFLFEYFSETQRNKGNFPGRFSGRQFSNSRSEMNVSTLELGDSALYLCASSWGGRHEQYFGPGTRLTVT.

V usage is TRBV20-1 and J usage is TRBJ2-5; TRBD1 matches at 8 bases. Germline V gene sequence: CDR1 DFQATT, CDR2 SNEGSKA (reference sequence). The CDR3 runs 15 residues. Losses at the gene ends were 6 bases for V and 0 bases for J; bases not matched to a gene: 9. The chain's CDR3 is CSAIDRGKYQETQYF. The CDR3 DNA sequence: TGCAGTGCCATAGACAGGGGCAAGTACCAAGAGACCCAGTACTTC.

This clonotype was seen many times. The V call is TRBV29-1, the J call TRBJ2-3; D may correspond to TRBD1 or TRBD2 (5 bases each). The germline V and J ends were trimmed by 8 bases and 4 bases, with 10 bases remaining between them. CDR3 length: 11 amino acids. The germline V gene has CDR1 SQVTM and CDR2 ANQGSEA. The CDR3 DNA sequence: TGCAGCTCATTGGGGGCAGATACGCAGTATTTT. It encodes CSSLGADTQYF.

There are many counts of this clonotype. The gene calls are TRBV30 and TRBJ1-2; the match to TRBD1 covers 9 bases. This CDR3 is 13 amino acids long. The germline V gene has CDR1 GTSNPN and CDR2 SVGIG (reference sequence). V trimming: 1 base; J trimming: 6 bases; junction bases outside the gene matches: 3. CDR3 protein: CAWSATGGNGYTF. The DNA of the CDR3 is TGTGCCTGGAGTGCGACAGGGGGAAATGGCTACACCTTC.

This clonotype was counted ten times or more. The chain is built from TRBV12-3 or TRBV12-4 and TRBJ2-7, with TRBD2 matching 10 bases. Trimming cost V 1 base and J 4 bases; bases outside gene matches: 7. The CDR3 extends over 16 amino acids. CDR3 bases: TGTGCCAGCAGTTTAGGGTTAGCGGGAGGCTTGTACGAGCAGTACTTC. It specifies CASSLGLAGGLYEQYF.

A remark on this clonotype: A much larger clone is a single base away; this may be a read error. The chain has TRBV20-1 and TRBJ2-1; possible D gene TRBD2, 6 bases. The length of the CDR3 is 14 residues. Trimming removed 0 bases at V and 2 bases at J, with 8 bases between. Per the germline V gene, CDR1 is DFQATT and CDR2 is SNEGSKA (reference sequence). CDR3 coding DNA: TGCAGTGCTAGAGACGGGAGCCCCTACAATGAGCAGTTCTTC. Residues: CSARDGSPYNEQFF.

This clonotype was counted at least ten times. The V call is TRBV4-1, the J call TRBJ1-2, with 9 bases identical to TRBD1. The J segment lost 6 bases and the V segment lost 4 bases, leaving 9 bases of the junction unmatched. CDR1 is MGHRA, CDR2 YSYEKL, per germline. The length of the CDR3 is 15 residues. This CDR3 is CASSPLDRGKNGYTF. CDR3 DNA: TGCGCCAGCAGCCCGTTGGACAGGGGAAAGAATGGCTACACCTTC.

This clonotype was detected many times. This sequence joins TRBV7-2 and TRBJ1-5; TRBD1 matches at 9 bases. Germline CDR1 and CDR2: SGHTA and FQGNSA. V shed 5 bases and J 7 bases; nucleotides not matched to a gene: 15. This CDR3 is built from 17 residues. The chain's CDR3 is CASSPQLATGGHQPQHF. Written as DNA, the CDR3 is TGTGCCAGCAGCCCCCAACTTGCCACAGGGGGCCACCAGCCCCAGCATTTT.

Of note for this clonotype: A much bigger clone sits one base away, suggesting this may be a read error. This sequence joins TRBV9 and TRBJ2-1; D possibly corresponds to TRBD2 (6 bases). Germline assignment: CDR1 SGDLS and CDR2 YYNGEE. Trimming took off 4 bases at V and 10 bases at J, with 18 bases between the two ends. The CDR3 covers 14 residues. CDR3 amino acids: CASSPVGSLSEQFF. Here the CDR3 DNA reads TGTGCCAGCAGCCCCGTCGGGAGTCTCTCCGAGCAGTTCTTC. Full variable domain (rest looked up from reference TRBV9 and TRBJ2-1): DSGVTQTPKHLITATGQRVTLRCSPRSGDLSVYWYQQSLDQGLQFLIQYYNGEERAKGNILERFSAQQFPDLHSELNLSSLELGDSALYFCASSPVGSLSEQFFGPGTRLTVL.

The chain uses TRBV11-1 and TRBJ2-4; 13 bases fit TRBD2. The germline V gene has CDR1 SGHAT and CDR2 FQDESV (reference sequence). V lost 5 bases, J lost 3 bases, and 7 bases stayed unmatched. CDR3 size: 17 residues. The CDR3 coding sequence is TGTGCCAGCAGCCGGAGAAGACTAGCGGGGGGCAAAAACATTCAGTACTTC. It specifies CASSRRRLAGGKNIQYF.

This clonotype was observed at least ten times. V usage is TRBV27 and J usage is TRBJ2-2; D call uncertain. Trimming took 2 bases from V and 4 from J, leaving 11 bases between them. CDR1 and CDR2 (germline): MNHEY, SMNVEV (reference sequence). The CDR3 extends over 15 amino acids. The CDR3 bases are TGTGCCAGCAGTTTAAGTCGGGCGCCCACCGGGGAGCTGTTTTTT. Protein product: CASSLSRAPTGELFF.

This clonotype was recorded at least ten times. This rearrangement joins TRBV10-3 to TRBJ1-5, with 8 nucleotides matching TRBD1. Trimming cost V 6 bases and J 6 bases; bases outside gene matches: 7. This CDR3 contains 14 residues. Germline values: CDR1 ENHRY, CDR2 SYGVKD. The CDR3, as DNA: TGTGCCATCAGCGGACAGGGAGGACGTCAGCCCCAGCATTTT. Translation: CAISGQGGRQPQHF.

This clonotype showed up many times. This sequence joins TRBV13 and TRBJ1-1; D remains ambiguous. V gave up 5 bases and J gave up 3 bases, with 16 bases separating them. Germline CDR1 PRHDT, CDR2 FYEKMQ (reference sequence). The CDR3 covers 15 residues. CDR3 sequence reads: CASSPDIGVDTEAFF. CDR3 DNA sequence: TGTGCCAGCAGCCCCGACATCGGAGTAGACACTGAAGCTTTCTTT.

The genes are TRBV11-2 and TRBJ2-2; D unclear. The germline CDR1 and CDR2 sequences are SGHAT and FQNNGV. V was trimmed by 4 bases and J by 5 bases, leaving 11 bases between them. The CDR3 covers 14 residues. The CDR3 coding sequence is TGTGCCAGCAGCTCAGCACACGCTACCGGGGAGCTGTTTTTT. Its translation: CASSSAHATGELFF.

As regards this clonotype: A single base separates this from a much larger clone, so it may be a read error. This chain connects TRBV2 to TRBJ2-3; 16 bases agree with TRBD2. The germline CDR1 and CDR2 sequences are SNHLY and FYNNEI. This CDR3 comprises 15 residues. The V and J ends lost 6 bases and 10 bases, in that order; junction bases with no gene match: 7. The CDR3 region is CASSGTSGGAAPQYF. DNA for the CDR3: TGTGCCAGCAGCGGGACTAGCGGGGGGGCCGCTCCGCAGTATTTT.

This clonotype was detected a few times. The rearrangement links TRBV11-3 to TRBJ2-5; 7 nucleotides align to TRBD2. Germline CDR1 is SGHNT and CDR2 is YENEEA. This CDR3 region has 15 residues. With 5 bases clipped from V and 4 bases from J, the junction kept 10 bases outside the gene matches. CDR3 DNA: TGTGCCAGCAGCCCGGAAAGCGGGACTTTAGAGACCCAGTACTTC. Its translation: CASSPESGTLETQYF. Based on the CDR3 plus reference TRBV11-3 and TRBJ2-5, the full variable domain is EAGVVQSPRYKIIEKKQPVAFWCNPISGHNTLYWYLQNLGQGPELLIRYENEEAVDDSQLPKDRFSAERLKGVDSTLKIQPAELGDSAVYLCASSPESGTLETQYFGPGTRLLVL.

This clonotype showed up just a few times. The chain recombines TRBV4-1 with TRBJ1-5; D perhaps matches TRBD1 (6 bases). Germline V lookup: CDR1 MGHRA, CDR2 YSYEKL. The germline V and J ends were trimmed by 0 bases and 8 bases, with 20 bases remaining between them. There are 17 residues in the CDR3. The CDR3 protein is CASSQDPKRKGGEPQHF. The CDR3 DNA sequence: TGCGCCAGCAGCCAAGACCCTAAGCGGAAGGGGGGGGAGCCCCAGCATTTT.

The chain joins TRBV19 to TRBJ2-1; possible D gene TRBD1, 6 bases. Germline V gene data show CDR1 as LNHDA and CDR2 as SQIVND (reference sequence). V gave up 5 bases and J gave up 7 bases, with 18 bases separating them. The CDR3 totals 15 residues. CDR3 amino acids: CASSLRGIGDNEQFF. CDR3 coding DNA: TGTGCCAGTAGTCTTAGGGGGATAGGAGATAATGAGCAGTTCTTC.

This clonotype was recorded many times. The chain employs TRBV28 and TRBJ1-4; TRBD1 is a possible D gene (6 bases). This CDR3 spans 15 amino acids. Germline V CDR1 and CDR2: MDHEN, SYDVKM. Trimming took off 7 bases at V and 6 bases at J, with 18 bases between the two ends. The CDR3 loop is CASTSIGTPHEKLFF. DNA of the CDR3: TGTGCCAGCACCTCGATAGGGACACCGCATGAAAAACTGTTTTTT. The variable domain in full, completed from reference TRBV28 and TRBJ1-4, reads DVKVTQSSRYLVKRTGEKVFLECVQDMDHENMFWYRQDPGLGLRLIYFSYDVKMKEKGDIPEGYSVSREKKERFSLILESASTNQTSMYLCASTSIGTPHEKLFFGSGTQLSVL.